This T cell receptor beta chain was sequenced in a study of blood T cell repertoires in COVID-19. Overall study context: Spain, Italy and the United States supplied samples that represented acute and convalescent COVID-19. PBMCs, B-cell-depleted T cells, or T cells provided the cDNA or gDNA that made up the material.

Original data processing: From reference gene primer amplification, estimates of nucleated cell counts were derived. This table comes from immunoSEQ multiplex PCR, and its TCRdb copy is limited to in-frame clones, with some not included. That table gives V, J and clone size, and the DNA gave D and trimming. This sample has about 250,000 clones, with 89% found just once. This sequence was found in a woman aged 40 to 50 who had recovered from COVID-19. Sequenced material: peripheral blood.

The CDR3 nucleotides read TGTGCCAGCAGCTCATGGGCGGGGCAGCCCCAGCATTTT. This codes for CASSSWAGQPQHF. The V and J genes are TRBV7-3 and TRBJ1-5; D is uncertain. This CDR3 is built from 13 residues. The V and J ends lost 4 bases and 7 bases respectively, with 11 bases between them. Germline CDR1 reads SGHTA; CDR2 reads FQGTGA.